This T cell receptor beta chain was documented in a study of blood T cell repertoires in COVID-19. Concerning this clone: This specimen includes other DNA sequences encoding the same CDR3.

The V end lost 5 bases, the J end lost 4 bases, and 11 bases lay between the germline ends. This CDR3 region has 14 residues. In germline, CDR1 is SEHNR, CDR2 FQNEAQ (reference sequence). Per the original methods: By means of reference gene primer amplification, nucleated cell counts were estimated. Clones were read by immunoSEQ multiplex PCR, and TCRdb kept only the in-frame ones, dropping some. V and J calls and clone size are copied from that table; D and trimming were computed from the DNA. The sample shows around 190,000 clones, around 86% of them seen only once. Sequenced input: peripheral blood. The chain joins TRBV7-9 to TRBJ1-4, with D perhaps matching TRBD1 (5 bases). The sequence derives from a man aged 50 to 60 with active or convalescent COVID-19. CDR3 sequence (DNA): TGTGCCAGCAGCCTAGGCCAGGGTAATGAAAAACTGTTTTTT. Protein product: CASSLGQGNEKLFF.